This T cell receptor beta chain was observed in a study of cytomegalovirus exposure and HLA in healthy donors. CDR1 SEHNR and CDR2 FQNEAQ come from the germline V gene (reference sequence). The CDR3 is made up of 16 amino acids. The germline V and J ends were trimmed by 5 bases and 10 bases, with 26 bases remaining between them. PCR employed 60 Vbeta and 13 Jbeta primers. Repertoires were generated with immunoSEQ multiplex PCR, while TCRdb's copy carries only in-frame clones and drops some. The sample consists of roughly 170,000 clones, 80% of them appearing once. The V call is TRBV7-9, the J call TRBJ1-1, with a weak D call TRBD1 (6 bases). The source is a man aged 30-40 years in good health and CMV-seronegative. Source material: PBMCs. The CDR3 DNA follows: TGTGCCAGCAGCCAAGCCGAAGGGTTCGGACTAGGGGGAGCTTTCTTT. Protein product: CASSQAEGFGLGGAFF.